The clone carrying this T cell receptor (beta chain) was found a few times. For the second PCR, which ran for roughly 6 to 11 cycles, a sample-barcoded 5' primer and a J-beta primer mix were used. TCRdb re-called the 5' RACE reads with MiXCR, one entry per CDR3 protein. The data contain about 1,800,000 distinct CDR3 sequences, 28% of them singletons. This CDR3 contains 11 residues. Looked up from germline, CDR1 is MNHEY and CDR2 is SMNVEV (reference sequence). V shed 4 bases and J shed 13 bases, with 11 bases lying between them. The sample belongs to a study of blood T cells in healthy people across ages.

What was sequenced was blood. The source of this sequence is a woman in her 30s in good health. This chain uses TRBV27 with TRBJ2-1; D is unresolved. Here the CDR3 DNA reads TGTGCCAGCAGTTCCCACCCCCACCAGTTCTTC. It specifies CASSSHPHQFF.